These 31 T cell receptor beta chains share one sample of origin, sequenced in a study of blood T cell repertoires in COVID-19. The method was immunoSEQ multiplex PCR; TCRdb's version includes in-frame clones alone and lacks a portion of them. The repertoire holds some 250,000 clones, with about 90% as singletons. Sequencing used peripheral blood. These receptors were taken from a woman in her 30s who had recovered from COVID-19.

The V and J genes are TRBV2 and TRBJ1-5; D perhaps matches TRBD1 (6 bases). The germline gives CDR1 SNHLY, CDR2 FYNNEI. V dropped 6 bases and J dropped 3 bases, with 12 bases sitting between them. The CDR3 length is 14 residues. The CDR3 loop reads CASRSGQNNQPQHF. CDR3 in DNA: TGTGCCAGCAGAAGCGGACAGAACAATCAGCCCCAGCATTTT.

This sequence joins TRBV21-1 and TRBJ2-1; the D segment call TRBD2 is taken from the table without a DNA check. TRBV21-1 is reported as a pseudogene. The CDR3 has 12 residues. Here the CDR3 reads CASSKVRQEQFF. CDR3 bases: TGTGCCAGCAGCAAAGTGCGGCAAGAGCAGTTCTTC.

V gene TRBV5-1 combines with J gene TRBJ2-2, with D hard to call. The CDR3 loop spans 12 amino acids. V was cut by 6 bases and J by 8 bases, with 11 bases left in between. Germline loops: CDR1 SGHRS, CDR2 YFSETQ. CDR3 bases: TGCGCCAGCACCCGAACAACGGGGGAGCTGTTTTTT. It specifies CASTRTTGELFF.

This clone has just one count. V and J are TRBV11-1 and TRBJ2-5, with 10 positions matching TRBD2. Germline CDR1 SGHAT, CDR2 FQDESV (reference sequence). The CDR3 runs 14 residues. V lost 2 bases, J lost 5 bases, and 2 bases stayed unmatched. This chain's CDR3 is CASSLLAGEETQYF. The CDR3 DNA reads as TGTGCCAGCAGCTTACTAGCGGGGGAGGAGACCCAGTACTTC.

This rearrangement joins TRBV12-5 to TRBJ1-6, with D unresolved. Per the germline V gene, CDR1 is LGHNT and CDR2 is FRNRAP. The CDR3 contains 16 residues. Trimming took 5 bases from V and 2 from J, leaving 13 bases between them. The CDR3 DNA sequence: TGTGCTAGTGGTCAGAGGGCAGGCCCCTATAATTCACCCCTCCACTTT. Residues: CASGQRAGPYNSPLHF.

This chain uses TRBV2 with TRBJ2-3; the D gene is possibly TRBD2 (5 bases). The CDR3 sequence is 13 residues long. The germline gives CDR1 SNHLY, CDR2 FYNNEI. V lost 11 bases and J lost 2, with 14 bases in between. In nucleotides, the CDR3 is TGTGCCGGTCCCAGAGGGTCCACAGATACGCAGTATTTT. Protein: CAGPRGSTDTQYF. Variable domain in full (rest from reference TRBV2 and TRBJ2-3): EPEVTQTPSHQVTQMGQEVILRCVPISNHLYFYWYRQILGQKVEFLVSFYNNEISEKSEIFDDQFSVERPDGSNFTLKIRSTKLEDSAMYFCAGPRGSTDTQYFGPGTRLTVL.

The chain employs TRBV9 and TRBJ1-6; maybe TRBD1 (5 bases). The germline V gene encodes CDR1 SGDLS and CDR2 YYNGEE. The CDR3 is 14 residues long. V lost 0 bases to trimming and J lost 10 bases, with 11 bases between them. The CDR3 sequence is CASSVGQGGSPLHF. The CDR3 DNA reads TGTGCCAGCAGCGTAGGGCAGGGTGGCTCACCCCTCCACTTT. Combining the CDR3 with reference TRBV9 and TRBJ1-6 gives the whole variable domain DSGVTQTPKHLITATGQRVTLRCSPRSGDLSVYWYQQSLDQGLQFLIQYYNGEERAKGNILERFSAQQFPDLHSELNLSSLELGDSALYFCASSVGQGGSPLHFGNGTRLTVT.

The rearrangement joins TRBV5-1 to TRBJ1-6; D not certain. From germline, CDR1 is SGHRS and CDR2 YFSETQ. The CDR3 is 15 amino acids. V was clipped by 0 bases and J by 10 bases, with 14 bases between them. For the CDR3, the DNA is TGCGCCAGCAGCTTGGCGGGATTGGGCCGATCACCCCTCCACTTT. This sequence encodes CASSLAGLGRSPLHF. The full variable domain, with the rest looked up from reference TRBV5-1 and TRBJ1-6, is KAGVTQTPRYLIKTRGQQVTLSCSPISGHRSVSWYQQTPGQGLQFLFEYFSETQRNKGNFPGRFSGRQFSNSRSEMNVSTLELGDSALYLCASSLAGLGRSPLHFGNGTRLTVT.

The chain recombines TRBV19 with TRBJ2-3, with no clear D. The germline gives CDR1 LNHDA, CDR2 SQIVND (reference sequence). Trimming took off 1 base at V and 2 bases at J, with 7 bases between the two ends. CDR3 length equals 14 residues. CDR3 residues: CASSIGPYTDTQYF. The CDR3 DNA reads TGTGCCAGTAGTATAGGTCCTTACACAGATACGCAGTATTTT.

The rearrangement uses TRBV9 and TRBJ1-3; 8 bases align to TRBD1. There are 14 residues in the CDR3. The junction had 3 bases not matched to a gene; V was cut back by 7 bases and J by 0 bases. Germline V gene sequence: CDR1 SGDLS, CDR2 YYNGEE. The CDR3 nucleotides are TGTGCCAGCGGGGGGACAGGCTCTGGAAACACCATATATTTT. Protein product: CASGGTGSGNTIYF.

This clone came up a few times. The chain combines TRBV27 with TRBJ2-2, with D possibly TRBD1 on 6 matching bases. CDR3 size: 16 residues. Germline loops: CDR1 MNHEY, CDR2 SMNVEV (reference sequence). V lost 8 bases and J 4 bases, leaving 20 bases between the germline ends. The DNA for the CDR3 is TGTGCCAGCGCTCTCAGGGGTAGCTGGGGCACCGGGGAGCTGTTTTTT. The encoded protein is CASALRGSWGTGELFF.

This clone has more than one count but fewer than ten. This chain links TRBV19 with TRBJ1-2; TRBD1 might be the D (6 bases). The CDR3 runs to 13 residues. The germline CDR1 and CDR2 sequences are LNHDA and SQIVND (reference sequence). The V end was cut by 9 bases, the J end by 6 bases, with 17 bases between. The chain's CDR3 is CASRKRQDDGYTF. The CDR3 nucleotides are TGTGCCAGCCGAAAGAGACAGGATGATGGCTACACCTTC.

The chain recombines TRBV2 with TRBJ1-5; perhaps TRBD1 as D (6 bases). V lost 6 bases and J 8 bases, leaving 14 bases between the germline ends. The V gene's germline CDR1 is SNHLY and CDR2 FYNNEI. This CDR3 has 13 residues. The CDR3 here is CASRYRVPEPQHF. CDR3 sequence (DNA): TGTGCCAGCAGATACAGGGTCCCGGAGCCCCAGCATTTT.

J is TRBJ1-4 and V is TRBV25-1; 7 bases are shared with TRBD1. The CDR3 length is 17 residues. The junction had 8 bases not matched to a gene; V was cut back by 4 bases and J by 0 bases. Germline CDR1 reads MGHDK; CDR2 reads SYGVNS. CDR3 amino acids: CASSGQGSFATNEKLFF. CDR3 nucleotide sequence: TGTGCCAGCAGTGGACAGGGATCGTTTGCAACTAATGAAAAACTGTTTTTT.

In this sample, this clone turned up once. The CDR3 coding sequence is TGTGCCAGCGGGAGCTTGTTTGGGGCCAACGTCCTGACTTTC. Amino acid sequence: CASGSLFGANVLTF. The V gene is TRBV19, the J gene TRBJ2-6; TRBD2 is a possible D gene (6 bases). Trimming cost V 9 bases and J 3 bases, with 12 bases left between them. The CDR3 contains 14 residues. From germline, CDR1 is LNHDA and CDR2 SQIVND (reference sequence).

This clone has just a few counts. The chain combines TRBV9 with TRBJ1-1; D remains ambiguous. CDR1 is SGDLS, CDR2 YYNGEE, per germline. This CDR3 comprises 13 residues. V was shortened by 5 bases and J by 5 bases, with 13 bases between the two germline ends. The CDR3 nucleotides read TGTGCCAGCAGTTCCGTTGGAGGTACTGAAGCTTTCTTT. Protein product: CASSSVGGTEAFF.

Points on this clone: The same CDR3 arises from other DNA sequences in this sample as well. The genes are TRBV18 and TRBJ1-2; the match to TRBD1 covers 7 bases. CDR1 is KGHSH, CDR2 LQKENI, per germline. The CDR3 has 14 residues. The junction had 5 bases not matched to a gene; V was cut back by 2 bases and J by 5 bases. The CDR3 is CASSPEDRAYGYTF. In nucleotides, the CDR3 is TGTGCCAGCTCACCAGAAGACAGGGCGTATGGCTACACCTTC.

The V and J genes are TRBV5-1 and TRBJ1-3; the D gene is possibly TRBD1 (5 bases). V was pared by 0 bases and J by 6 bases, with 10 bases between. The CDR3 totals 14 residues. Germline V gives CDR1 SGHRS, CDR2 YFSETQ. The CDR3 coding sequence is TGCGCCAGCAGCTTGGGTACACAGGAAAACACCATATATTTT. This translates into CASSLGTQENTIYF.

The chain recombines TRBV21-1 with TRBJ2-5; the table's D call, TRBD1, has no DNA check behind it. TRBV21-1 is recorded as a pseudogene. The CDR3 is 11 amino acids. CDR3 nucleotide sequence: TGTGCCAGAGCCATCGGGACACCTCCGTACTTC. This gives the protein CARAIGTPPYF.

The chain has TRBV10-3 and TRBJ2-2; TRBD1 aligns across 9 bases. Germline CDR1 ENHRY, CDR2 SYGVKD. Unmatched junction bases numbered 10, after V lost 4 bases and J lost 7 bases. The CDR3 length is 16 residues. This CDR3 reads CAISAEQGATSGELFF. The CDR3 DNA follows: TGTGCCATCAGTGCGGAACAGGGGGCGACGAGCGGGGAGCTGTTTTTT.

This chain joins TRBV6-5 and TRBJ2-7; 8 nucleotides align to TRBD1. The germline V gene encodes CDR1 MNHEY and CDR2 SVGAGI. The V segment lost 6 bases and the J segment 5 bases; nucleotides outside the gene matches: 12. There are 15 residues in the CDR3. CDR3: CASSRPGQGRNEQYF. The CDR3 DNA reads as TGTGCCAGCAGCCGACCTGGACAGGGTCGTAACGAGCAGTACTTC.

The chain recombines TRBV19 with TRBJ2-5; TRBD2 matches at 16 bases. V dropped 8 bases and J dropped 5; count of bases not matched to a gene: 11. The CDR3 spans 17 residues. CDR1 is LNHDA, CDR2 SQIVND, per germline (reference sequence). The CDR3 protein is CASSTGTSGGVGETQYF. In DNA form, the CDR3 reads TGTGCCAGTTCCACCGGGACTAGCGGGGGGGTAGGGGAGACCCAGTACTTC. Full variable domain (outside the CDR3, taken from reference TRBV19 and TRBJ2-5): DGGITQSPKYLFRKEGQNVTLSCEQNLNHDAMYWYRQDPGQGLRLIYYSQIVNDFQKGDIAEGYSVSREKKESFPLTVTSAQKNPTAFYLCASSTGTSGGVGETQYFGPGTRLLVL.

The genes are TRBV4-1 and TRBJ2-7, with D maybe TRBD2 (6 bases). The ends were cut back, 6 bases at V and 6 bases at J, with 15 bases in the middle. The CDR3 covers 13 residues. Germline V gene lookup returns CDR1 MGHRA and CDR2 YSYEKL. The CDR3 is CASRGATGGEQYF. The CDR3 DNA is TGCGCCAGCAGAGGCGCCACCGGGGGCGAGCAGTACTTC.

This chain connects TRBV11-2 to TRBJ2-5; 11 bases map to TRBD2. This CDR3 is 17 amino acids long. J was trimmed by 2 bases and V by 5 bases; bases with no gene match: 10. Germline values: CDR1 SGHAT, CDR2 FQNNGV. Written as DNA, the CDR3 is TGTGCCAGCAGCGTAACTAGCGGGGGTCTCGCTCAAGAGACCCAGTACTTC. It specifies CASSVTSGGLAQETQYF.

The chain is built from TRBV4-1 and TRBJ1-2; 8 bases map to TRBD1. The CDR3 contains 16 residues. Unmatched junction bases numbered 6, after V lost 3 bases and J lost 0 bases. Germline values: CDR1 MGHRA, CDR2 YSYEKL. In DNA form, the CDR3 reads TGCGCCAGCAGCCACCCCGGGACAGGCTCTAACTATGGCTACACCTTC. It yields the protein CASSHPGTGSNYGYTF.

This chain uses TRBV3-1 (or the pseudogene TRBV3-2) with TRBJ2-7; a possible D gene is TRBD2 (5 bases). With 4 bases removed from V and 2 bases from J, the gap between germline ends came to 21 bases. The CDR3 extends over 17 amino acids. The germline V gene encodes CDR1 LGHDT and CDR2 YNNKEL (reference sequence). This CDR3 reads CASSLSGSPIGTYEQYF. The CDR3 DNA follows: TGTGCCAGCAGCCTAAGTGGGTCCCCCATCGGGACCTACGAGCAGTACTTC.

The J gene is TRBJ1-2, the V gene TRBV5-4; D perhaps matches TRBD1 (6 bases). With 1 base removed from V and 8 bases from J, the gap between germline ends came to 18 bases. The germline V gene has CDR1 SGHNT and CDR2 YYREEE (reference sequence). The CDR3 totals 15 residues. The CDR3 loop reads CASSLFTAQGRGYTF. The CDR3 nucleotides read TGTGCCAGCAGCTTGTTTACTGCACAGGGTCGGGGCTACACCTTC.

V gene TRBV7-2 combines with J gene TRBJ2-4; the match to TRBD1 covers 7 bases. The CDR3 extends over 15 amino acids. V dropped 5 bases and J dropped 6; count of bases not matched to a gene: 10. Germline V gives CDR1 SGHTA, CDR2 FQGNSA. CDR3 sequence reads: CASSPITGVGNIQYF. CDR3 bases: TGTGCCAGCAGCCCGATCACAGGGGTTGGAAACATTCAGTACTTC. Supplemented by reference TRBV7-2 and TRBJ2-4, the full variable domain reads GAGVSQSPSNKVTEKGKDVELRCDPISGHTALYWYRQSLGQGLEFLIYFQGNSAPDKSGLPSDRFSAERTGGSVSTLTIQRTQQEDSAVYLCASSPITGVGNIQYFGAGTRLSVL.

This chain connects TRBV5-4 to TRBJ2-3; D might be TRBD1 (5 bases). This CDR3 comprises 14 residues. V lost 1 base and J lost 4, with 10 bases in between. The V gene's germline CDR1 is SGHNT and CDR2 YYREEE (reference sequence). CDR3 loop: CASSLRGTPDTQYF. In DNA form, the CDR3 reads TGTGCCAGCAGCTTGAGGGGTACCCCAGATACGCAGTATTTT.

This clone was seen just once. V usage is TRBV7-2 and J usage is TRBJ1-5, with D perhaps matching TRBD1 (5 bases). The CDR3 is 16 residues long. V lost 2 bases to trimming and J lost 4 bases, with 15 bases between them. Germline CDR1 reads SGHTA; CDR2 reads FQGNSA. The CDR3 sequence: CASSLFGVGGNQPQHF. CDR3 sequence (DNA): TGTGCCAGCAGCTTATTCGGAGTCGGGGGAAATCAGCCCCAGCATTTT.

The sample holds a few counts of this clone. The CDR3 nucleotides are TGTGCCAGCAGCCAAGATTCGTCCGGGACAAACTATGGCTACACCTTC. Amino acid sequence: CASSQDSSGTNYGYTF. The gene calls are TRBV4-2 and TRBJ1-2; tentative D call: TRBD1 (6 bases). This CDR3 is built from 16 residues. The V gene's germline CDR1 is LGHNA and CDR2 YNFKEQ. V shed 0 bases and J shed 2 bases, with 13 bases lying between them.